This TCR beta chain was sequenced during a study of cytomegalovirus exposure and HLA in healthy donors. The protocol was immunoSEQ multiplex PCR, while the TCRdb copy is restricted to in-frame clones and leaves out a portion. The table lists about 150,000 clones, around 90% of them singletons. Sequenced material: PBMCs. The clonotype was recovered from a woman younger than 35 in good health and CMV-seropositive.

The CDR3 spells CAWSVRLAGVTGELFF. Written as DNA, the CDR3 is TGTGCCTGGAGTGTACGGCTAGCGGGAGTCACCGGGGAGCTGTTTTTT. V and J are TRBV30 and TRBJ2-2, with TRBD2 identical over 10 bases. Germline-derived CDR1 and CDR2 are GTSNPN and SVGIG (reference sequence). Germline trimming cut 0 bases from V and 4 bases from J; bases unmatched to any gene: 5. The length of the CDR3 is 16 residues.